This note documents a single T cell receptor (beta chain) sequence. The CDR3 spans 13 residues. CDR1 is MNHNS and CDR2 is SASEGT in the germline V gene. V lost 3 bases and J lost 1, with 6 bases in between. These data belong to a study of blood T cell repertoires in COVID-19. In the study overall: Some COVID-19 samples were acute and others convalescent; all came from the United States, Italy and Spain.

Per the original methods: For nucleated cells, counts were estimated from reference gene primer amplification. The repertoire was sequenced with immunoSEQ multiplex PCR; TCRdb's copy has only in-frame clones and lacks some. The V and J calls and clone size were taken over from that table, and D and trimming were inferred from the DNA. The table has about 280,000 clones, roughly 87% seen once; the top ten hold roughly 9.1%. The material sequenced was peripheral blood. The chain combines TRBV6-1 with TRBJ2-5; D not resolved. The sequence derives from a man in his late teens or twenties with active or convalescent COVID-19. CDR3: CASSDEVQETQYF. CDR3 nucleotides: TGTGCCAGCAGTGATGAGGTCCAAGAGACCCAGTACTTC.